This passage covers 14 T cell receptor beta chains from one sample sequenced in a study of technical replicates of blood from a handful of donors. Sequencing was performed with immunoSEQ multiplex PCR; in TCRdb, only in-frame clones are kept and a portion is missing. The repertoire holds approximately 88,000 clones, with about 93% as singletons. The sequenced sample consisted of T cells isolated from PBMCs. Receptors originate from a human donor in good health.

This clone was detected only once. The chain carries TRBV5-6 and TRBJ2-1; 9 nucleotides match TRBD2. The CDR3 covers 16 residues. Unmatched junction bases numbered 4, after V lost 2 bases and J lost 1 base. Per the germline V gene, CDR1 is SGHDT and CDR2 is YYEEEE. CDR3 bases: TGTGCCAGCAGCTTTCTGACTAGCGGATCCTACAATGAGCAGTTCTTC. This encodes CASSFLTSGSYNEQFF.

The genes are TRBV18 and TRBJ1-1; D uncertain. V was clipped by 3 bases and J by 0 bases, with 5 bases between them. The germline V gene encodes CDR1 KGHSH and CDR2 LQKENI. The CDR3 spans 13 residues. The CDR3 DNA reads as TGTGCCAGCTCACCGGCGGTGAACACTGAAGCTTTCTTT. This translates into CASSPAVNTEAFF. The full variable domain, with the rest looked up from reference TRBV18 and TRBJ1-1, is NAGVMQNPRHLVRRRGQEARLRCSPMKGHSHVYWYRQLPEEGLKFMVYLQKENIIDESGMPKERFSAEFPKEGPSILRIQQVVRGDSAAYFCASSPAVNTEAFFGQGTRLTVV.

For the CDR3, the DNA is TGCGCCAGCAGCTTCAGTCTCCTAGCGGGGGGGAACTCCTACGAGCAGTACTTC. Its translation: CASSFSLLAGGNSYEQYF. The V gene is TRBV5-1, the J gene TRBJ2-7; 12 nucleotides align to TRBD2. The CDR3 runs to 18 residues. V dropped 2 bases and J dropped 0; count of bases not matched to a gene: 9. CDR1 and CDR2 (germline): SGHRS, YFSETQ.

This sequence joins TRBV30 and TRBJ1-2, with D unresolved. The CDR3 is 13 amino acids. Looked up from germline, CDR1 is GTSNPN and CDR2 is SVGIG (reference sequence). The V end was cut by 1 base, the J end by 3 bases, with 9 bases between. CDR3 nucleotides: TGTGCCTGGAGTGGAGGCAGCTACTATGGCTACACCTTC. Amino acid sequence: CAWSGGSYYGYTF.

The chain has TRBV6-5 and TRBJ2-2; weak D call: TRBD1 (5 bases). This CDR3 has 14 amino acids. Germline CDR1 and CDR2: MNHEY and SVGAGI. V lost 6 bases and J lost 6, with 14 bases in between. The DNA for the CDR3 is TGTGCCAGCAGCCGTCAGGGTAGGGCCGGGGAGCTGTTTTTT. Its translation: CASSRQGRAGELFF.

The gene calls are TRBV5-1 and TRBJ1-2, with TRBD1 as a possible D gene (5 bases). V shed 0 bases and J shed 4 bases, with 25 bases lying between them. Germline values: CDR1 SGHRS, CDR2 YFSETQ. The CDR3 is 19 amino acids. The CDR3: CASSLGGRGGAINFYGYTF. DNA of the CDR3: TGCGCCAGCAGCTTGGGGGGTAGAGGAGGGGCGATCAATTTCTATGGCTACACCTTC.

The chain carries TRBV9 and TRBJ1-6, with D unresolved. V lost 3 bases and J lost 6, with 13 bases in between. Germline V gene lookup returns CDR1 SGDLS and CDR2 YYNGEE. The CDR3 loop spans 15 amino acids. The CDR3 DNA is TGTGCCAGCAGCGACGGGGTGGCGGGTAATTCACCCCTCCACTTT. Amino acid sequence: CASSDGVAGNSPLHF.

The chain combines TRBV7-9 with TRBJ1-3, with 12 bases fitting TRBD1. V shed 5 bases and J 3 bases; nucleotides not matched to a gene: 8. The CDR3 spans 17 residues. CDR1 and CDR2 from the germline V gene are SEHNR and FQNEAQ (reference sequence). The CDR3 nucleotides read TGTGCCAGCAGCCCCGGGACAGGGGGCGCGTTTGGAAACACCATATATTTT. Amino acids: CASSPGTGGAFGNTIYF.

In this sample, this clone turned up once. J is TRBJ2-7 and V is TRBV6-1; 8 nucleotides line up with TRBD2. The germline V gene has CDR1 MNHNS and CDR2 SASEGT. The V gene end was trimmed by 8 bases and the J gene end by 7 bases; junction bases not matched to a gene: 16. The CDR3 contains 15 residues. The CDR3 is CASSRRTGGHREQYF. Written as DNA, the CDR3 is TGTGCCAGCTCGCGTCGTACGGGAGGGCATAGGGAGCAGTACTTC.

This chain joins TRBV27 and TRBJ1-1, with a weak D call TRBD1 (6 bases). CDR1 is MNHEY, CDR2 SMNVEV, per germline (reference sequence). V was shortened by 5 bases and J by 4 bases, with 11 bases between the two germline ends. This CDR3 is built from 13 residues. CDR3: CASSMGGLTEAFF. For the CDR3, the DNA is TGTGCCAGCAGTATGGGGGGGCTCACTGAAGCTTTCTTT.

The V call is TRBV7-3, the J call TRBJ1-2, with D hard to call. V gave up 1 base and J gave up 7 bases, with 13 bases separating them. Germline CDR1 and CDR2: SGHTA and FQGTGA. The CDR3 totals 14 residues. For the CDR3, the DNA is TGTGCCAGCAGCTTAAACAGTTGGGAGGGTGGCTACACCTTC. Residues: CASSLNSWEGGYTF.

The chain employs TRBV6-1 and TRBJ1-4, with unresolved D. The CDR3 is 14 amino acids. CDR1 MNHNS and CDR2 SASEGT come from the germline V gene. Trimming pared 10 bases from V and 10 bases from J, leaving 22 bases between. In DNA, the CDR3 is TGTGCCATCCAATATACACCTACAGAGGGAAAACTGTTTTTT. Translation: CAIQYTPTEGKLFF.

This chain links TRBV4-1 with TRBJ1-1; D gene ambiguous. Trimming shortened V by 4 bases and J by 1 base, and 10 bases separated the two germline ends. The CDR3 covers 14 residues. CDR1 and CDR2 from the germline V gene are MGHRA and YSYEKL. This chain's CDR3 is CASSLLGGNTEAFF. The CDR3 coding sequence is TGCGCCAGCAGCCTATTGGGAGGGAACACTGAAGCTTTCTTT.

The CDR3 spells CASSIPKDRDEKLFF. The CDR3 bases are TGTGCCAGTAGTATCCCCAAGGACAGGGATGAAAAACTGTTTTTT. This rearrangement joins TRBV19 to TRBJ1-4; TRBD1 matches at 8 bases. V lost 3 bases, J lost 6 bases, and 6 bases stayed unmatched. CDR3 length: 15 residues. The V gene's germline CDR1 is LNHDA and CDR2 SQIVND (reference sequence).